A selection of T cell receptor beta chains follows, all from one sample in a study of blood T cell repertoires in COVID-19. Measured with immunoSEQ multiplex PCR; TCRdb has only the in-frame clones, and not every one. The data contain over 350,000 clones, nearly 90% of them singletons. Sequenced input: PBMCs or T cells enriched from blood (not recorded which). The receptors were sampled from a young woman with acute COVID-19. The CDR3 runs from the conserved cysteine through the conserved F or W. The D gene is left open where the match is weak. Clone size is shown for a subset of rows, as once, few, many or a class of expanded clone.

clone_size d_call j_call v_call cdr3_nt cdr3_aa
. . TRBJ2-7 TRBV4-3 TGCGCCAGCAGCCAAGATTCGTCTGCGACCTACGAGCAGTACTTC CASSQDSSATYEQYF
. . TRBJ2-7 TRBV15 TGTGCCACCAGCAGAGACAGCGGCCCCTACGAGCAGTACTTC CATSRDSGPYEQYF
. . TRBJ2-7 TRBV6-5 TGTGCCAGCAGTCCCGGGACACCCGAGCAGTACTTC CASSPGTPEQYF
. TRBD1 TRBJ2-1 TRBV5-6 TGTGCCAGCAGTATACAGGGGGCCACGTACAATGAGCAGTTCTTC CASSIQGATYNEQFF
few . TRBJ1-6 TRBV6-5 TGTGCCAGCAGTTACTCGATGTCCAGTAATTCACCCCTCCACTTT CASSYSMSSNSPLHF
. . TRBJ1-1 TRBV19 TGTGCCAGTAGAAAGGAAGGAAGCGGGCATTCTGAAGCTTTCTTT CASRKEGSGHSEAFF
. . TRBJ2-5 TRBV3-1/TRBV3-2 TGTGCCAGCAGCCATAGCTCCCAAGCGGTGGAGACCCAGTACTTC CASSHSSQAVETQYF
. . TRBJ2-2 TRBV7-9 TGTGCCAGCAGCCAGGGGTACACCGGGGAGCTGTTTTTT CASSQGYTGELFF
. . TRBJ2-1 TRBV4-2 TGTGCCAGCAGCCAGGAGCGGGTTTACAATGAGCAGTTCTTC CASSQERVYNEQFF
. . TRBJ2-7 TRBV7-2 TGTGCCAACCGAAAAAATAGCGCCTCCTACGAGCAGTACTTC CANRKNSASYEQYF
. . TRBJ1-2 TRBV10-3 TGTGCCATCAGTGAGGCAGGGGAAGGCTACACCTTC CAISEAGEGYTF
. . TRBJ1-4 TRBV13 TGTGCCAGCAGCTTAGACCCAAAGGGGGAAAAACTGTTTTTT CASSLDPKGEKLFF
. TRBD1 TRBJ1-5 TRBV13 TGTGCCAGCAGCCAGGGGCAGGGGGGTAATCAGCCCCAGCATTTT CASSQGQGGNQPQHF
. . TRBJ2-7 TRBV7-8 TGTGCCAGCAGCAGAACAGGCTCCTACGAGCAGTACTTC CASSRTGSYEQYF
. TRBD1 TRBJ2-1 TRBV7-2 TGTGCCAGCAGTCTTGGGACAGGGCGACTAGCCTCACAAGTGGAGCAGTTCTTC CASSLGTGRLASQVEQFF
. TRBD1 TRBJ1-1 TRBV3-1/TRBV3-2 TGTGCCAGCAGCCAGCTGACAGGGGAAGCTTTCTTT CASSQLTGEAFF
. TRBD1 TRBJ1-4 TRBV6-5 TGTGCCAGCAGTTACTCAGGGGGCGCGAGGAAACTGTTTTTT CASSYSGGARKLFF
. . TRBJ1-3 TRBV19 TGTGCCAGTAGTTCCCACAGGGAAGACGGAAACACCATATATTTT CASSSHREDGNTIYF
. TRBD2 TRBJ2-7 TRBV27 TGTGCCAGCAGTTTAATTAGCGGGAGCTACGAGCAGTACTTC CASSLISGSYEQYF
. . TRBJ2-5 TRBV9 TGTGCCAGCAGCGTAGGAGACAGGGAACCGGGGGCCCAGTACTTC CASSVGDREPGAQYF
. TRBD2 TRBJ2-5 TRBV12-5 TGTGCTAGTGCTTTTGACTCCGGGACTAGCCTACAAGAGACCCAGTACTTC CASAFDSGTSLQETQYF
. TRBD1 TRBJ1-2 TRBV28 TGTGCCAGCAGTTTGGAGGACAGGCACTATGGCTACACCTTC CASSLEDRHYGYTF
. . TRBJ2-6 TRBV29-1 TGCAGCGTCGCGGCACCAACTGGGGCCAACGTCCTGACTTTC CSVAAPTGANVLTF
once TRBD2 TRBJ2-1 TRBV2 TGTGCCAGCAGGGCTAGCGGGAGGACAGGGGAGCAGTTCTTC CASRASGRTGEQFF
. . TRBJ2-1 TRBV7-2 TGTGCCAGCAGCTTAGCTTTCGGTAAACTCTACAATGAGCAGTTCTTC CASSLAFGKLYNEQFF
. . TRBJ1-2 TRBV10-3 TGTGCCATCACCGACGACAGGACGGATGGCTACACCTTC CAITDDRTDGYTF
. . TRBJ1-2 TRBV3-1/TRBV3-2 TGTGCCAGCAGCCATACGGGGAGCTCTACCGAGGGTTATGGCTACACCTTC CASSHTGSSTEGYGYTF
. . TRBJ2-1 TRBV19 TGTGCCAGTAGTATAGGAAAGCGGTATTTCTCCTACAATGAGCAGTTCTTC CASSIGKRYFSYNEQFF
. TRBD1 TRBJ2-5 TRBV7-9 TGTGCCAGCAGCCTCCGGGACAGGGGGCGCGGGGAGACCCAGTACTTC CASSLRDRGRGETQYF
. TRBD2 TRBJ2-7 TRBV3-1/TRBV3-2 TGTGCCAGCAGCCACGCACGGACTAGCCGATACGAGCAGTACTTC CASSHARTSRYEQYF
. TRBD1 TRBJ1-5 TRBV7-9 TGTGCCACCGAGGACAGGGGCCATAGCAATCAGCCCCAGCATTTT CATEDRGHSNQPQHF